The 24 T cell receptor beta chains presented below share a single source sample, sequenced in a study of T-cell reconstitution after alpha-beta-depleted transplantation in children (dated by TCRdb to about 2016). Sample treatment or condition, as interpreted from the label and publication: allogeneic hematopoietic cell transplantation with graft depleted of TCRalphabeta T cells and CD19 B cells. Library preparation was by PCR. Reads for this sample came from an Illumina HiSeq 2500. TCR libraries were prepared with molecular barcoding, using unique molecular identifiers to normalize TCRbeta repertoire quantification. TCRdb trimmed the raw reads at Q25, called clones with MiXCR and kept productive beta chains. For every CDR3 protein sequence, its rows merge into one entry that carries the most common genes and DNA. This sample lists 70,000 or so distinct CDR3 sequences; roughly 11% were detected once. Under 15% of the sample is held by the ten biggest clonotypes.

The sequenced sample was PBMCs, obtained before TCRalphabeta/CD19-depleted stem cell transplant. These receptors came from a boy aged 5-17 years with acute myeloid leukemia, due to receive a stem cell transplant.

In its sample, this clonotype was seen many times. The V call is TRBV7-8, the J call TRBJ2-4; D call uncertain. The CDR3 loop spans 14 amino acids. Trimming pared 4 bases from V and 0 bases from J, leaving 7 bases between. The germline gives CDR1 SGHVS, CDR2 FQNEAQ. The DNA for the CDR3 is TGTGCCAGCAGCTCCGGAGAAGCCAAAAACATTCAGTACTTC. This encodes CASSSGEAKNIQYF.

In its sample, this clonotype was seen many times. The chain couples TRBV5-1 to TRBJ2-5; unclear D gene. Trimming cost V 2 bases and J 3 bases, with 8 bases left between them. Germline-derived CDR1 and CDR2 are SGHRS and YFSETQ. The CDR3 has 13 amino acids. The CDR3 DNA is TGCGCCAGCAGCTTTCAGGATAAAGAGACCCAGTACTTC. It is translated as CASSFQDKETQYF.

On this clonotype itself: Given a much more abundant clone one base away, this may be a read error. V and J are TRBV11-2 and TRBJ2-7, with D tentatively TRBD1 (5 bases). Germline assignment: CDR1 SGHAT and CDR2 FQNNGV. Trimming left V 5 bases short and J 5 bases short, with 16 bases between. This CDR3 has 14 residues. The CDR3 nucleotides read TGTGCCAGCAGCCTCAACAGGATTTCCGACGAGCAGTACGTC. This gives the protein CASSLNRISDEQYV.

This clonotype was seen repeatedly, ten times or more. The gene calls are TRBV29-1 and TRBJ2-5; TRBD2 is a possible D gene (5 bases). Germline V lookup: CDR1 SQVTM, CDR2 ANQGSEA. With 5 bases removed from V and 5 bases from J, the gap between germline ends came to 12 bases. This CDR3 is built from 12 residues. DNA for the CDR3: TGCAGCGTTCAACTAGTTTCGGAGACCCAGTACTTC. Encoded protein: CSVQLVSETQYF.

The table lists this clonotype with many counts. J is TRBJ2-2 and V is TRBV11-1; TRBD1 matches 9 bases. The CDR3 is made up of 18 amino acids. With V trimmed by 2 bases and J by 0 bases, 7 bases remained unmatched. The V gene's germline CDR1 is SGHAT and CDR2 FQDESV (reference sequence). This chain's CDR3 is CASSLRGTGFANTGELFF. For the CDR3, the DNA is TGTGCCAGCAGCTTAAGAGGGACAGGGTTCGCGAACACCGGGGAGCTGTTTTTT.

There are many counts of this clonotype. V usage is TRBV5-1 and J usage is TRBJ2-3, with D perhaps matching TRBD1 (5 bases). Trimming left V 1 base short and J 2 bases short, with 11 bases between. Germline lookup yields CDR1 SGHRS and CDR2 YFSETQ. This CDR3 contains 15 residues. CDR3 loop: CASSLTAGFTDTQYF. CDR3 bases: TGCGCCAGCAGCTTGACGGCAGGGTTCACAGATACGCAGTATTTT.

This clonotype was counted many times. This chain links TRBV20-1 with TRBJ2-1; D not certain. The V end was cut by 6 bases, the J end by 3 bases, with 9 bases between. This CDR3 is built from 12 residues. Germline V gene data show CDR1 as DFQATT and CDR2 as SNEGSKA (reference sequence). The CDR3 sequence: CSAPVRYNEQFF. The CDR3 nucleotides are TGCAGTGCCCCGGTTCGCTACAATGAGCAGTTCTTC.

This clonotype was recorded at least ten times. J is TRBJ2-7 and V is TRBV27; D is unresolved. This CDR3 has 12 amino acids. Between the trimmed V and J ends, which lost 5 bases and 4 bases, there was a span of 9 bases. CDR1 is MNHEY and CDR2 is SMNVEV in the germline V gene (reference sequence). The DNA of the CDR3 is TGTGCCAGCAGTGGACCTCTTTACGAGCAGTACTTC. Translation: CASSGPLYEQYF.

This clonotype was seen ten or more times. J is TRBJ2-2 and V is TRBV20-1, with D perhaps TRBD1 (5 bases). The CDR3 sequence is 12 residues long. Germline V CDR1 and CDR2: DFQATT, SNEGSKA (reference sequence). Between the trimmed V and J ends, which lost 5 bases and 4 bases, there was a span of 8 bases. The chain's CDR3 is CSADSGTGELFF. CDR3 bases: TGCAGTGCTGACAGTGGCACCGGGGAGCTGTTTTTT.

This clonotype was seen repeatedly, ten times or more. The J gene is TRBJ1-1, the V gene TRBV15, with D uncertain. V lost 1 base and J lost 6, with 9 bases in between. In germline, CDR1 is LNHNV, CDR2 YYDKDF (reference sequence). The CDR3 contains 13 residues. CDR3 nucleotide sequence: TGTGCCACCAGCAGAGGGTTAAGCGCTGAAGCTTTCTTT. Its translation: CATSRGLSAEAFF.

CDR3 protein: CASSPVRGGQETQYF. As DNA, the CDR3 is TGTGCCAGCTCACCGGTCAGGGGAGGCCAAGAGACCCAGTACTTC. V and J are TRBV18 and TRBJ2-5; D assignment may be TRBD1 or TRBD2 (6 bases each). This CDR3 contains 15 residues. The V end was cut by 3 bases, the J end by 1 base, with 12 bases between. Per the germline V gene, CDR1 is KGHSH and CDR2 is LQKENI.

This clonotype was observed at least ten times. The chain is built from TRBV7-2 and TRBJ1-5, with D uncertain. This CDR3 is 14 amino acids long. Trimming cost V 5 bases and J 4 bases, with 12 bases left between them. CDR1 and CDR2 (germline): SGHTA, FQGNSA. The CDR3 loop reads CASSTTAGNQPQHF. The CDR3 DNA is TGTGCCAGCAGCACCACCGCGGGAAATCAGCCCCAGCATTTT.

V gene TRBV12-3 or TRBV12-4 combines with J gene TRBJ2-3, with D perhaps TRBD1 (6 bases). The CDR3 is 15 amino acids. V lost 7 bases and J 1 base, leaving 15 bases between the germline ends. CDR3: CASTPTGTRTDTQYF. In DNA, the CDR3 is TGTGCCAGCACTCCAACAGGGACCCGCACAGATACGCAGTATTTT.

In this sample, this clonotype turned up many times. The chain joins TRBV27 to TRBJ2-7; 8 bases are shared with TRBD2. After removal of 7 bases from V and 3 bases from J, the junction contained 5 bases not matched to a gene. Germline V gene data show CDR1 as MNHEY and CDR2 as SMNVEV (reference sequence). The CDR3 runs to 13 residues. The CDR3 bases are TGTGCCAGCAAGTGGGCGGGAGGCTACGAGCAGTACTTC. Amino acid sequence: CASKWAGGYEQYF.

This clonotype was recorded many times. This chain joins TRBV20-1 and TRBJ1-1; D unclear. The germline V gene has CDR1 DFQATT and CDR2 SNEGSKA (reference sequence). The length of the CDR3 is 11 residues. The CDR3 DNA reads TGCTGGGCCTATACAAACACTGAAGCTTTCTTT. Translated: CWAYTNTEAFF.

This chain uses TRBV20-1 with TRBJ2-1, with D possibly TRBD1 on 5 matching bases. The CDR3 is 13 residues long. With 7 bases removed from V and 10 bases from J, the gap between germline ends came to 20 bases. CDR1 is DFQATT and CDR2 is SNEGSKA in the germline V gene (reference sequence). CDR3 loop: CSETTRSGWEQFF. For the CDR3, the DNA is TGCAGTGAAACGACCCGGTCAGGGTGGGAGCAGTTCTTC.

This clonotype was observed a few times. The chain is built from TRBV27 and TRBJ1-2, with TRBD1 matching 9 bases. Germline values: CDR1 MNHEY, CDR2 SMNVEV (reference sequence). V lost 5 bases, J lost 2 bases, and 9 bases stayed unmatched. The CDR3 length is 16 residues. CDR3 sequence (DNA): TGTGCCAGCAGTGGACTACAGGGGGCCTTCAACTATGGCTACACCTTC. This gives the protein CASSGLQGAFNYGYTF.

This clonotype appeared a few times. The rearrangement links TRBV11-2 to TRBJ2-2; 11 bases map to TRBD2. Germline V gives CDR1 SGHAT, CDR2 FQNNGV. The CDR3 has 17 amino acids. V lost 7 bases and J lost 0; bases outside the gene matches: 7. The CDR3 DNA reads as TGTGCCAGCAAGGGGGCTAGCGGGGGGCCGAACACCGGGGAGCTGTTTTTT. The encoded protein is CASKGASGGPNTGELFF.

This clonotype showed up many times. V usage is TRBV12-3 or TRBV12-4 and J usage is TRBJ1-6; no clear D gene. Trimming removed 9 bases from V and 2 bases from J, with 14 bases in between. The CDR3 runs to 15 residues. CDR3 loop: CASRRRGTYNSPLHF. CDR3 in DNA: TGTGCCAGTCGTCGTAGAGGGACCTATAATTCACCCCTCCACTTT.

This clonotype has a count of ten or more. The CDR3 nucleotides read TGCGCCAGCAGCAGGGACGGATTGTCTTCCCGCGGAGATACGCAGTATTTT. It translates to CASSRDGLSSRGDTQYF. J is TRBJ2-3 and V is TRBV5-1; D may match TRBD1 or TRBD2 (5 bases each). The CDR3 totals 17 residues. The germline V and J ends were trimmed by 4 bases and 5 bases, with 23 bases remaining between them. From germline, CDR1 is SGHRS and CDR2 YFSETQ.

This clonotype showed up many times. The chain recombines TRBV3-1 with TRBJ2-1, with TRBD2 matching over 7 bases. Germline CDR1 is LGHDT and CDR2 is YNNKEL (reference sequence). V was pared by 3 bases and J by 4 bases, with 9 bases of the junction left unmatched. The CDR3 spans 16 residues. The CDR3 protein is CASSQREGLGYNEQFF. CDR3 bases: TGTGCCAGCAGCCAGAGGGAGGGGTTGGGGTACAATGAGCAGTTCTTC.

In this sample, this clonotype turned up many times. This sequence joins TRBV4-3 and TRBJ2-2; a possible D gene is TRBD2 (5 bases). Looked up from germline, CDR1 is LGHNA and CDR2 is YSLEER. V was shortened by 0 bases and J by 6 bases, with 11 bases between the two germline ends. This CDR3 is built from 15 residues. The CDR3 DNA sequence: TGCGCCAGCAGCCAAGACATGGGAGCTTCCGGGGAGCTGTTTTTT. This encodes CASSQDMGASGELFF.

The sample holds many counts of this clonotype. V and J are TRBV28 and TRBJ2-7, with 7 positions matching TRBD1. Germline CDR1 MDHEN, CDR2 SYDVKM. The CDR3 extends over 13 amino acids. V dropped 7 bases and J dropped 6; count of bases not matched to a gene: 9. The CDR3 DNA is TGTGCCAGCATAAATCAAGGGACAGCCGAGCAGTACTTC. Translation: CASINQGTAEQYF. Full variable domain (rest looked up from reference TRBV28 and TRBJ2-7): DVKVTQSSRYLVKRTGEKVFLECVQDMDHENMFWYRQDPGLGLRLIYFSYDVKMKEKGDIPEGYSVSREKKERFSLILESASTNQTSMYLCASINQGTAEQYFGPGTRLTVT.

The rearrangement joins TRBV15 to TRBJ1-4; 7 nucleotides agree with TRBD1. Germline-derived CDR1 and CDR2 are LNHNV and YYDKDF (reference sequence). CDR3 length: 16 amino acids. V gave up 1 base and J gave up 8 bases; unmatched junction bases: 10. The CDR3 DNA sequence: TGTGCCACCAGCAGAGCAGGGGGGGGAGCGAAGGAAAAACTGTTTTTT. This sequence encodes CATSRAGGGAKEKLFF.